The subject of this entry is one TCR beta chain. Its antigen is not known. The CDR3 totals 15 residues. V was clipped by 2 bases and J by 2 bases; unmatched bases: 5. Per the germline V gene, CDR1 is SGHTS and CDR2 is YDEGEE. TCRdb keeps only in-frame clones here, not all; method: immunoSEQ multiplex PCR. The sample holds 110,000 or so clones; around 88% are singletons and the top ten take about 1.8%. The entry originates in a study of cytomegalovirus exposure and HLA in healthy donors. Regarding the study as a whole: The study recorded 150 to 200 TCR beta chains that were cytomegalovirus-associated.

This rearrangement joins TRBV5-8 to TRBJ2-3; the match to TRBD1 covers 7 bases. The clonotype originates from a man younger than 35 in good health and CMV-seronegative. Specimen: PBMCs. The CDR3 is CASSFRGTLTDTQYF. The CDR3 coding sequence is TGTGCCAGCAGCTTCAGGGGGACCCTCACAGATACGCAGTATTTT.